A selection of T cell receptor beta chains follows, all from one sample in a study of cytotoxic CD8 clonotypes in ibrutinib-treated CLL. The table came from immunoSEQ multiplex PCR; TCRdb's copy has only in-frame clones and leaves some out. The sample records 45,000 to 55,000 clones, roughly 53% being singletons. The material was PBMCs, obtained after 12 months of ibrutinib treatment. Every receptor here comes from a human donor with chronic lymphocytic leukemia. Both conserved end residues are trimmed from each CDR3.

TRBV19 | ASSTQRDQPQH
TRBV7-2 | ASTTLGSPLH
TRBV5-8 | ASSFRAGFASGNTIY
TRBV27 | ASSPPPGQGCTGELF
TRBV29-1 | SVGRDSNTGELF
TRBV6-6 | ASSGTGGVEQF
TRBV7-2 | ASSLGTSGSWAETQY
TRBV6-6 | ASVPAQGGELF
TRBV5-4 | ASSLTSAGQQETQY
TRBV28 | ASSFHGSGHEQY
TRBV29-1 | SVRDRDYEQY
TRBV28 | ASVLGGGRAYEQY
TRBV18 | ASSQGVATNEKLF
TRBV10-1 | ASSRQGTGELF
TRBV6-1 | ASILQGEGNQPQH
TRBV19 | ASSHRAAETQY
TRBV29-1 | SANRGHEQY
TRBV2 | ASSGQGGNEQF
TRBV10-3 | ATSRDKHTGELF
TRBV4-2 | ASSQRTSANTGELF
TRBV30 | AWTKGGAGGYT
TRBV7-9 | ASSSSGTGLAGYT
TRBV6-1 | ASSGQAGTGELF
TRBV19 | ASSKQGGYIYEQF
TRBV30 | AWRGLAGRIGEQF
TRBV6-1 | ASSDPFRVRNTEAF
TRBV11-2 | ASSSNTGRDEQY
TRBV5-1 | ASSLVVSNEQF
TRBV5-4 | ASSGDAYNEQF
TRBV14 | ASSQDIGQGSGELF
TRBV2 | ASKDSSKAQY
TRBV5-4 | ASSSYRREGTEAF
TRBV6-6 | ASSSGEQY
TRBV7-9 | ASSPFGGLDTTNEKLF
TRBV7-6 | ASSSRVDLNYGYT
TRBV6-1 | ASSKEYWEQY
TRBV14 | ASSQDWTDSTGELF
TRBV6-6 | ASSYSMRADTQY
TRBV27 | ASSPQGAMSPLH
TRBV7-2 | ASSPDWGSNTEAF
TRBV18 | ASSPDYLSTDTQY